A selection of T cell receptor beta chains follows, all from one sample in a study of OX40 agonist ivuxolimab in advanced cancers. Using immunoSEQ multiplex PCR, the repertoire was profiled, and TCRdb retains in-frame clones only, with some absent. The repertoire consists of 65,000 to 90,000 clones, with 92% occurring once and the leading ten covering more than 7.5%. Sequences were derived from CD4+ or CD8+ T cells sorted from blood, sampled in a trial of the OX40 agonist ivuxolimab. The origin of the receptors is an adult with an advanced solid tumor such as melanoma, head and neck, liver or kidney cancer. Each CDR3 is given with its conserved first and last residue. D genes are given only for firm matches. The size field is filled for only some rows; it gives once, few, many or a size class.

j_call | clone_size | d_call | v_call | cdr3_nt | cdr3_aa
TRBJ2-5 | NA | TRBD2 | TRBV19 | TGTGCCAGTAGTATAGAGGGTAGCGGGGGTTTCGAGACCCAGTACTTC | CASSIEGSGGFETQYF
TRBJ2-7 | NA | TRBD2 | TRBV18 | TGTGCCAGCTCACCACCGGAGGGACTAGGGTCCTACGAGCAGTACTTC | CASSPPEGLGSYEQYF
TRBJ2-7 | NA | NA | TRBV6-5 | TGTGCCAGCAGTTACAACACCTACGAGCAGTACTTC | CASSYNTYEQYF
TRBJ2-3 | once | NA | TRBV13 | TGTGCCAGCCAAGGAGGAGGGGGTGGCACAGATACGCAGTATTTT | CASQGGGGGTDTQYF
TRBJ1-2 | NA | NA | TRBV27 | TGTGCCAGCAGAGGGGCGGACCTTTCCTATGGCTACACCTTC | CASRGADLSYGYTF
TRBJ1-1 | NA | NA | TRBV11-3 | TGTGCCAGCAGCTTAGGCCCAAATGGTGAAGCTTTCTTT | CASSLGPNGEAFF
TRBJ1-1 | NA | NA | TRBV7-3 | TGTGCCAGCAGCCCAGGGTTGAACACTGAAGCTTTCTTT | CASSPGLNTEAFF
TRBJ1-4 | NA | NA | TRBV9 | TGTGCCAGCAGCGTAGGAGGGGGGACTAATGAAAAACTGTTTTTT | CASSVGGGTNEKLFF
TRBJ1-5 | once | NA | TRBV7-6 | TGTGCCAGCAGCTCCTTCGGCCAGCCCCAGCATTTT | CASSSFGQPQHF
TRBJ2-7 | NA | NA | TRBV7-7 | TGTGCCAGCAGCGCCTACAAGGGCTACGAACAGTACTTC | CASSAYKGYEQYF
TRBJ2-5 | few | TRBD1 | TRBV6-4 | TGTGCCAGCAGTGACTCGGCAGGGGGAAAAGAGACCCAGTACTTC | CASSDSAGGKETQYF
TRBJ1-2 | NA | NA | TRBV27 | TGTGCCAGCAGTCCGGGGAACCCTAGAGGCTACACCTTC | CASSPGNPRGYTF
TRBJ2-3 | NA | TRBD2 | TRBV6-6 | TGTGCCAGCAGTCCGCTTAGCGGGGGGGCCGGAGATACGCAGTATTTT | CASSPLSGGAGDTQYF
TRBJ2-5 | NA | TRBD1 | TRBV27 | TGTGCCAGCAGTTTACTCCGGACAGGGGGCAAGGGGGAGACCCAGTACTTC | CASSLLRTGGKGETQYF
TRBJ1-2 | NA | TRBD1 | TRBV7-6 | TGTGCCAGCAGCGCACGACAGGGGGCGAACTATGGCTACACCTTC | CASSARQGANYGYTF
TRBJ1-6 | NA | NA | TRBV5-1 | TGCGCCAGCAGCTTGACGCGGGAGTCCCCATCCTATAATTCACCCCTCCACTTT | CASSLTRESPSYNSPLHF
TRBJ2-7 | few | NA | TRBV19 | TGTGCCAGTAGCCCGGGGTACTCCTACGAGCAGTACTTC | CASSPGYSYEQYF
TRBJ2-1 | NA | TRBD2 | TRBV6-5 | TGTGCCAGCAGTTATTGGCGGGGGGGTTACAATGAGCAGTTCTTC | CASSYWRGGYNEQFF
TRBJ1-6 | NA | NA | TRBV5-1 | TGCGCCAGCAGCTGGGGGGATAGGGGTGGATCCTATAATTCACCCCTCCACTTT | CASSWGDRGGSYNSPLHF
TRBJ1-2 | NA | NA | TRBV5-5 | TGTGCCAGCAGCACATATGAGTTCCCAGGGGTAGAAGGCTACACCTTC | CASSTYEFPGVEGYTF
TRBJ2-1 | NA | TRBD2 | TRBV4-1 | TGCGCCAGCAGCCAAGTTGATAGACTAGCGGGGTTTCCTAGCTCCTACAATGAGCAGTTCTTC | CASSQVDRLAGFPSSYNEQFF
TRBJ2-7 | NA | NA | TRBV12-5 | TGTGCTAGTGGTTTGGTACAAGGTCCCGTCGAGCAGTACTTC | CASGLVQGPVEQYF
TRBJ2-1 | few | NA | TRBV7-9 | TGTGCCAGCAGCTTAGACGGCCCACGGGGGGCTTACAATGAGCAGTTCTTC | CASSLDGPRGAYNEQFF
TRBJ1-6 | NA | TRBD1 | TRBV7-2 | TGTGCCAGCACCCCGGACAGGGAAATTACTAATTCACCCCTCCACTTT | CASTPDREITNSPLHF
TRBJ1-5 | few | NA | TRBV10-1 | TGCGCCAGCAGTGAGTCGCGAGTGAGCAATCAGCCCCAGCATTTT | CASSESRVSNQPQHF
TRBJ2-5 | NA | NA | TRBV9 | TGTGCCAGCAGCGTAGGGGGCCAAGAGACCCAGTACTTC | CASSVGGQETQYF
TRBJ2-6 | NA | NA | TRBV5-1 | TGCGCCAGCAGCTTGGCGGCAGCCCCCCGCTCTGGGGCCAACGTCCTGACTTTC | CASSLAAAPRSGANVLTF
TRBJ2-6 | NA | NA | TRBV4-1 | TGCGCCAGCAGCCCCTTCTTGACCTCTGGGGCCAACGTCCTGACTTTC | CASSPFLTSGANVLTF
TRBJ1-1 | NA | NA | TRBV6-1 | TGTGCCAGCAGTTATGGCCCCGCATACACTGAAGCTTTCTTT | CASSYGPAYTEAFF
TRBJ2-7 | NA | TRBD2 | TRBV5-1 | TGCGCCAGCAGCTTTAGCGGGGGAGCCTACGAGCAGTACTTC | CASSFSGGAYEQYF
TRBJ2-5 | NA | TRBD2 | TRBV11-2 | TGTGCCAGCAGCTTAGGGGAGGGGCCAGGGGAGACCCAGTACTTC | CASSLGEGPGETQYF
TRBJ1-4 | NA | TRBD1 | TRBV13 | TGTGCCAGCAGCTTGGGGACAGCAACTAACGAAAAACTGTTTTTT | CASSLGTATNEKLFF
TRBJ1-1 | NA | TRBD1 | TRBV5-1 | TGCGCCAGCAGCTTGGGGGGGACAGATGAAGCTTTCTTT | CASSLGGTDEAFF
TRBJ1-2 | NA | TRBD1 | TRBV2 | TGTGCCAGCAGTGAAGATAGACGGACAGGGGGTGGCTACACCTTC | CASSEDRRTGGGYTF
TRBJ1-1 | NA | NA | TRBV10-2 | TGCGCCAGCAGTGAGAACAGGAACACTGAAGCTTTCTTT | CASSENRNTEAFF
TRBJ1-2 | once | NA | TRBV10-3 | TGTGCCACCTGGACGGGATACTATGGCTACACCTTC | CATWTGYYGYTF
TRBJ2-3 | NA | NA | TRBV19 | TGTGCCAGCAGTGGGCAGGGGACCTATAGCACAGATACGCAGTATTTT | CASSGQGTYSTDTQYF
TRBJ2-5 | NA | NA | TRBV14 | TGTGCCAGCAGCCCCAGGGGGGGCCTCAGGGAGACCCAGTACTTC | CASSPRGGLRETQYF
TRBJ1-1 | NA | NA | TRBV11-2 | TGTGCCAGCAACTCTGTAGGCAGGGGGAACACTGAAGCTTTCTTT | CASNSVGRGNTEAFF
TRBJ2-7 | NA | TRBD1 | TRBV19 | TGTGCCAGTAGGGAGACAGGGTCCTCCTACGAGCAGTACTTC | CASRETGSSYEQYF
TRBJ1-4 | NA | NA | TRBV9 | TGTGCCAGCAGCGTAGAGGACAGAGAAAAACTGTTTTTT | CASSVEDREKLFF
TRBJ1-5 | NA | NA | TRBV4-2 | TGTGCCAGCAGCCGGAGGGGCGGGAATCAGCCCCAGCATTTT | CASSRRGGNQPQHF
TRBJ1-1 | NA | NA | TRBV6-5 | TGTGCCAGCAGTTACCCAGCAAATGAAGCTTTCTTT | CASSYPANEAFF
TRBJ2-7 | NA | NA | TRBV19 | TGTGCCGCCTCGAGCGGTGTATCCTACGAGCAGTACTTC | CAASSGVSYEQYF
TRBJ2-3 | NA | NA | TRBV7-8 | TGTGCCAGCAGCTTAGGATTCGGGGAGGTGAGCACAGATACGCAGTATTTT | CASSLGFGEVSTDTQYF
TRBJ2-5 | NA | NA | TRBV6-1 | TGTGCCAGCAGTGAAGGGGAGGGGGGGCTCCAAGAGACCCAGTACTTC | CASSEGEGGLQETQYF
TRBJ2-1 | NA | TRBD1 | TRBV7-8 | TGTGCCAGCAGCCTAGGACAGGGGGTCCTCAATGAGCAGTTCTTC | CASSLGQGVLNEQFF
TRBJ2-1 | NA | NA | TRBV7-9 | TGTGCCAGCAGCTTAGACGAGGGCCCCTACAATGAGCAGTTCTTC | CASSLDEGPYNEQFF
TRBJ2-1 | NA | TRBD2 | TRBV5-6 | TGTGCCAGCAGCAGGTGGCCTAGCGGGGGGTTATATGAGCAGTTCTTC | CASSRWPSGGLYEQFF
TRBJ2-7 | NA | NA | TRBV6-5 | TGTGCCAGCAGTTACGAGCCCGCAGGGGCGGGAGAGCAGTACTTC | CASSYEPAGAGEQYF
TRBJ1-2 | NA | NA | TRBV7-9 | TGTGCCAGCAGCTTCGTAGAGAACTATGGCTACACCTTC | CASSFVENYGYTF
TRBJ1-2 | NA | TRBD1 | TRBV10-2 | TGCGCCAGCAGGAACCTGGACAGGGTCGATGGCTACACCTTC | CASRNLDRVDGYTF
TRBJ1-2 | NA | NA | TRBV29-1 | TGCAGCGTACCGGCTGACTATGGCTACACCTTC | CSVPADYGYTF
TRBJ2-7 | NA | NA | TRBV13 | TGTGCCAGCAGCTTCGACTACGAGCAGTACTTC | CASSFDYEQYF
TRBJ2-7 | NA | NA | TRBV18 | TGTGCCAGCTCACCACAGAAATGGGATCAGCAGTACTTC | CASSPQKWDQQYF